This T cell receptor beta chain was documented in a study of blood T cell repertoires in COVID-19. Study as a whole: Whether acute or convalescent, the COVID-19 samples came from the United States, Italy and Spain. The cDNA or gDNA used as material had been derived from T cells, B-cell-depleted T cells, or PBMCs.

The authors' processing: Amplified reference gene primers provided the basis for estimating nucleated cell counts. TCRdb's table, derived via immunoSEQ multiplex PCR, lists solely in-frame clones and lacks some. V, J and clone size are taken as reported in that table, and D and trimming were inferred from the DNA itself. The sample shows about 140,000 clones, roughly 85% of them seen only once. Sequenced sample: peripheral blood. The TCR was taken from a man between 45 and 60 years old with acute or convalescent COVID-19.

CDR3 sequence: CASSSRGGSPYEQYF. CDR3 DNA: TGTGCCAGCAGCTCAAGAGGGGGCTCCCCCTACGAGCAGTACTTC. V is TRBV11-3 and J is TRBJ2-7; 7 nucleotides line up with TRBD1. CDR1 and CDR2 (germline): SGHNT, YENEEA. J lost 2 bases, V lost 4 bases, and 8 bases had no gene match. The CDR3 length is 15 residues.